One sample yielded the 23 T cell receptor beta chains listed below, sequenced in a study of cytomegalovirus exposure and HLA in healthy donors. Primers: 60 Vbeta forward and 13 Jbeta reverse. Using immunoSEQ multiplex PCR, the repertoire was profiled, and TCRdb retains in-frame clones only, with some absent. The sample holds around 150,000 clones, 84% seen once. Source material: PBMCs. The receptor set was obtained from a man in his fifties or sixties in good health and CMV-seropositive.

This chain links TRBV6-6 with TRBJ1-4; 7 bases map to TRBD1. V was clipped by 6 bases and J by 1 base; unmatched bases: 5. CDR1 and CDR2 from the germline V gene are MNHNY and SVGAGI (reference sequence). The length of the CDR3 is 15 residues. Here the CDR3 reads CASRPRQGTNEKLFF. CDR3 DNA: TGTGCCAGCAGACCCAGACAGGGAACTAATGAAAAACTGTTTTTT.

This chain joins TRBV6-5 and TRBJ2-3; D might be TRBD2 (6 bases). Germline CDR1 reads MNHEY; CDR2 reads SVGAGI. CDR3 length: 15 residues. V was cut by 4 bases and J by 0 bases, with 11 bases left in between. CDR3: CASSFGTSSTDTQYF. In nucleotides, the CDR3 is TGTGCCAGCAGTTTCGGGACTTCTAGCACAGATACGCAGTATTTT.

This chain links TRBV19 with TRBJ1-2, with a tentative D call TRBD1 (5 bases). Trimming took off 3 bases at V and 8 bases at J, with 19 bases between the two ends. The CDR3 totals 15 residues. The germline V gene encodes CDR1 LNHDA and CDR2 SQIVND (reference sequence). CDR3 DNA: TGTGCCAGTAGTATCTCCCCGACAGAGACCAGAGGCTACACCTTC. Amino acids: CASSISPTETRGYTF.

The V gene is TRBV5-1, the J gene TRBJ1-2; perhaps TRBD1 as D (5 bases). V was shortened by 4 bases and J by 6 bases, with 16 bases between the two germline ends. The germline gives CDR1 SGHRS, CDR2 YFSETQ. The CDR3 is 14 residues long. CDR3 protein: CASSPYDSGNGYTF. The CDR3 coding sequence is TGCGCCAGCAGCCCATACGACAGTGGCAATGGCTACACCTTC.

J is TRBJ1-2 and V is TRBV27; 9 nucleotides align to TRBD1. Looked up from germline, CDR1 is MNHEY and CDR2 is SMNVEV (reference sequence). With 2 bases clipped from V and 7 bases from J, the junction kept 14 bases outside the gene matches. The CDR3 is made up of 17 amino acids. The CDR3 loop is CASSLLTPGTGMFGYTF. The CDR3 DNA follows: TGTGCCAGCAGTTTACTAACCCCCGGGACAGGGATGTTTGGCTACACCTTC.

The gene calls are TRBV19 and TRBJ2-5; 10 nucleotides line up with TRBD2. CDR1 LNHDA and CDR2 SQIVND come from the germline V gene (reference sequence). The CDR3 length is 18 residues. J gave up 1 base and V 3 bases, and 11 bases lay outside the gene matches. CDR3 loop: CASSMPSGGSRVQETQYF. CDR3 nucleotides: TGTGCCAGTAGTATGCCTAGCGGGGGTAGTCGTGTCCAAGAGACCCAGTACTTC.

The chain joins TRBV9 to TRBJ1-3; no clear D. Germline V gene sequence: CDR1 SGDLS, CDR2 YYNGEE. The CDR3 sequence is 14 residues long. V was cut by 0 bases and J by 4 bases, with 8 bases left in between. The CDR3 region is CASSVGGKGNTIYF. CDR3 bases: TGTGCCAGCAGCGTAGGAGGGAAAGGAAACACCATATATTTT.

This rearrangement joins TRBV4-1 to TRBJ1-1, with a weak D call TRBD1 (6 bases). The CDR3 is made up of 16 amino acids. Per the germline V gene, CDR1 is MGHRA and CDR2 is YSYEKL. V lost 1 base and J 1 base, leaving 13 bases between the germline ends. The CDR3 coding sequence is TGCGCCAGCAGCCAAGTCCCGGACAGCGAGAACACTGAAGCTTTCTTT. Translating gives CASSQVPDSENTEAFF.

The CDR3, as DNA: TGTGCCAGCAGCTTACAGGGATCTTCCTATGGCTACACCTTC. Translation: CASSLQGSSYGYTF. The V gene is TRBV11-2, the J gene TRBJ1-2, with D possibly matching TRBD1 (5 bases). Trimming took off 2 bases at V and 4 bases at J, with 11 bases between the two ends. CDR3 size: 14 residues. CDR1 SGHAT and CDR2 FQNNGV come from the germline V gene.

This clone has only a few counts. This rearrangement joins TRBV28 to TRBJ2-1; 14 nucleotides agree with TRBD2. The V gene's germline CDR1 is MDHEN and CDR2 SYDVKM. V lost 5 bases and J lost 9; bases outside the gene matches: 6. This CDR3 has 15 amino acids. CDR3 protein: CASSPGLAGGREQFF. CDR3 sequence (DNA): TGTGCCAGCAGTCCCGGACTAGCGGGAGGCCGTGAGCAGTTCTTC.

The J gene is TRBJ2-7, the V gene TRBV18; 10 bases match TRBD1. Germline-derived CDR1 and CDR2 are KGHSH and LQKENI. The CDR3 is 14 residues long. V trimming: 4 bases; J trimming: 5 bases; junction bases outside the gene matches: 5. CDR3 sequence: CASSLPGQGNEQYF. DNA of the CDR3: TGTGCCAGCTCACTACCGGGACAGGGGAACGAGCAGTACTTC.

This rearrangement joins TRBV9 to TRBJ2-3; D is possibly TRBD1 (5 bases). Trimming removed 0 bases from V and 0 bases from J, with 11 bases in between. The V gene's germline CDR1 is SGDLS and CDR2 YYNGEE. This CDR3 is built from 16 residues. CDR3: CASSVVGAHSTDTQYF. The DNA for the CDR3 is TGTGCCAGCAGCGTAGTAGGGGCGCATAGCACAGATACGCAGTATTTT.

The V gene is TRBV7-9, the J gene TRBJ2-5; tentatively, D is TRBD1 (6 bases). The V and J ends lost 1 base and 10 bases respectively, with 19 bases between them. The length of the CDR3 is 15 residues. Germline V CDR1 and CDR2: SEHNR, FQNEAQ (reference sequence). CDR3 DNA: TGTGCCAGCAGCTTAGTTAGGGGGTACCCCCAGGGCCAGTACTTC. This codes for CASSLVRGYPQGQYF.

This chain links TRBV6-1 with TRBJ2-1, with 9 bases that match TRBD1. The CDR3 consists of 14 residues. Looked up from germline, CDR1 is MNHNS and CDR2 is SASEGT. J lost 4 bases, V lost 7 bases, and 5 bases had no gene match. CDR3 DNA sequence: TGTGCCAGCAAGGAGGGACAGGGTTACAATGAGCAGTTCTTC. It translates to CASKEGQGYNEQFF.

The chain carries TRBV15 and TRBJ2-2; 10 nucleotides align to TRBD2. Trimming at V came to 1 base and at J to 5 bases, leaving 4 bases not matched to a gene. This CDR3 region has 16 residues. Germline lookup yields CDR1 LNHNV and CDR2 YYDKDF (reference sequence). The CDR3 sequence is CATSRALAGTTGELFF. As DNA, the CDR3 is TGTGCCACCAGCAGAGCACTAGCGGGAACAACCGGGGAGCTGTTTTTT.

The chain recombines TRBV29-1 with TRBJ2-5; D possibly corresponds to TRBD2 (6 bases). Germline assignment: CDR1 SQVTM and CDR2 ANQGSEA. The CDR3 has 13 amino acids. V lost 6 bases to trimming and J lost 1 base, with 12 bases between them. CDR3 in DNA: TGCAGCGTGGAGGGACCCCGCCAAGAGACCCAGTACTTC. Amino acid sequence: CSVEGPRQETQYF. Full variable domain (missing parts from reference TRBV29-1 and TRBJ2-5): SAVISQKPSRDICQRGTSLTIQCQVDSQVTMMFWYRQQPGQSLTLIATANQGSEATYESGFVIDKFPISRPNLTFSTLTVSNMSPEDSSIYLCSVEGPRQETQYFGPGTRLLVL.

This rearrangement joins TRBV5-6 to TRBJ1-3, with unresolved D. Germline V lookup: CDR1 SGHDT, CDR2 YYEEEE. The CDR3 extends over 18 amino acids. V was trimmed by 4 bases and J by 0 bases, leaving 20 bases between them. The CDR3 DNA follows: TGTGCCAGCAGCCCGTCAAGGAGGGCCCTTAACTCTGGAAACACCATATATTTT. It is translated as CASSPSRRALNSGNTIYF.

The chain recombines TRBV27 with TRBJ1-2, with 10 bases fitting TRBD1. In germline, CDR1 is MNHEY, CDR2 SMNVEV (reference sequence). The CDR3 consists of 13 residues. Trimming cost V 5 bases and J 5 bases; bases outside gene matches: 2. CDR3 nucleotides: TGTGCCAGCAGTCAGGGACAGGGGTATGGCTACACCTTC. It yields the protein CASSQGQGYGYTF.

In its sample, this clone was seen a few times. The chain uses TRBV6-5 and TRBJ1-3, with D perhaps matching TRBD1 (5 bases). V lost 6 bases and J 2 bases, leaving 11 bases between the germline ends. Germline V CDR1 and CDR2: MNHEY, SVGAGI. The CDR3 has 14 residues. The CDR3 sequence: CASSSEGAGNTIYF. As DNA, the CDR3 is TGTGCCAGCAGCTCGGAAGGGGCTGGAAACACCATATATTTT.

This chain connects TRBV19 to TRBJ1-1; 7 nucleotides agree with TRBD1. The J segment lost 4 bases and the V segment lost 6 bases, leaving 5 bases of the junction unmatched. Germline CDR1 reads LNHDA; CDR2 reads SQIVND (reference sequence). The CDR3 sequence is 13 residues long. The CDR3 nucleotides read TGTGCCAGTAGACCTACAGGGGTCACTGAAGCTTTCTTT. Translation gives CASRPTGVTEAFF.

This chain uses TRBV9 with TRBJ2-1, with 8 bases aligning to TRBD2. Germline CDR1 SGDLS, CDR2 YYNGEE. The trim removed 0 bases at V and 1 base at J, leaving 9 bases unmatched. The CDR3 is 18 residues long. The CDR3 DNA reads TGTGCCAGCAGCGTAGCTCCCGGGGCGGGGGGTTCCTACAATGAGCAGTTCTTC. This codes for CASSVAPGAGGSYNEQFF.

CDR3 coding DNA: TGTGCCAGTAGCGCCGGGACAGGTGGTTCCTACGAGCAGTACTTC. Amino acid sequence: CASSAGTGGSYEQYF. The chain employs TRBV19 and TRBJ2-7; 8 bases match TRBD1. Germline values: CDR1 LNHDA, CDR2 SQIVND (reference sequence). The CDR3 length is 15 residues. J was trimmed by 1 base and V by 6 bases; bases with no gene match: 8. Full variable domain (rest looked up from reference TRBV19 and TRBJ2-7): DGGITQSPKYLFRKEGQNVTLSCEQNLNHDAMYWYRQDPGQGLRLIYYSQIVNDFQKGDIAEGYSVSREKKESFPLTVTSAQKNPTAFYLCASSAGTGGSYEQYFGPGTRLTVT.

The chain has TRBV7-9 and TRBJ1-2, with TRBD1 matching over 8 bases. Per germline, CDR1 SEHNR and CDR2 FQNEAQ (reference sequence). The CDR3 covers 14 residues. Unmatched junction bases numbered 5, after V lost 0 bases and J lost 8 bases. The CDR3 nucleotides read TGTGCCAGCAGCTTAGCCCAGGGGGCTCGGGGCTACACCTTC. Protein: CASSLAQGARGYTF. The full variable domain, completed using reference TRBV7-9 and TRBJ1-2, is DTGVSQNPRHKITKRGQNVTFRCDPISEHNRLYWYRQTLGQGPEFLTYFQNEAQLEKSRLLSDRFSAERPKGSFSTLEIQRTEQGDSAMYLCASSLAQGARGYTFGSGTRLTVV.